Below are 32 T cell receptor beta chains sequenced from a single sample in a study of glioma-infiltrating T cells after dendritic cell vaccination. Described time point: after dendritic cell vaccination, including at tumor progression/relapse. Assay used: immunoSEQ multiplex PCR; TCRdb lists only in-frame clones, some missing. This table has tens of thousands of clones, 83% appearing once. Sequenced material: blood, taken after dendritic cell vaccination. The receptors come from a human donor with glioblastoma.

This chain uses TRBV6-1 with TRBJ1-4; the D gene is possibly TRBD1 (6 bases). CDR1 is MNHNS and CDR2 is SASEGT in the germline V gene. V lost 0 bases to trimming and J lost 6 bases, with 11 bases between them. CDR3 length: 15 amino acids. The CDR3 here is CASSEAPGADEKLFF. DNA of the CDR3: TGTGCCAGCAGTGAAGCGCCAGGGGCGGATGAAAAACTGTTTTTT.

The chain carries TRBV9 and TRBJ1-3; a weak D match, TRBD1 (5 bases). The V gene's germline CDR1 is SGDLS and CDR2 YYNGEE. Trimming left V 2 bases short and J 0 bases short, with 9 bases between. The length of the CDR3 is 15 residues. The CDR3 loop reads CASSVKGDSGNTIYF. The CDR3 bases are TGTGCCAGCAGCGTTAAAGGGGACTCTGGAAACACCATATATTTT.

This sequence joins TRBV7-7 and TRBJ2-2, with D tentatively TRBD2 (6 bases). The CDR3 runs 15 residues. Germline loops: CDR1 SSHAT, CDR2 FNYEAQ (reference sequence). V was trimmed by 6 bases and J by 6 bases, leaving 17 bases between them. The chain's CDR3 is CASSPGTDGAGELFF. The CDR3 bases are TGTGCCAGCAGTCCCGGGACTGATGGCGCCGGGGAGCTGTTTTTT.

The CDR3: CASSPGSLRPLHF. The CDR3 DNA reads TGTGCCAGCAGCCCCGGGTCCCTCCGGCCCCTCCACTTT. V and J are TRBV6-1 and TRBJ1-6; D is uncertain. The CDR3 is 13 amino acids. Germline V gives CDR1 MNHNS, CDR2 SASEGT. Trimming left V 6 bases short and J 13 bases short, with 16 bases between.

The chain uses TRBV9 and TRBJ1-1; D perhaps matches TRBD1 (5 bases). Germline CDR1 and CDR2: SGDLS and YYNGEE. The CDR3 has 14 amino acids. The germline V and J ends were trimmed by 0 bases and 4 bases, with 10 bases remaining between them. CDR3 sequence reads: CASSVVGGGTEAFF. As DNA, the CDR3 is TGTGCCAGCAGCGTAGTGGGGGGAGGCACTGAAGCTTTCTTT.

The chain combines TRBV27 with TRBJ1-5; D uncertain. The CDR3 totals 15 residues. V was cut by 2 bases and J by 2 bases, with 10 bases left in between. Germline-derived CDR1 and CDR2 are MNHEY and SMNVEV (reference sequence). In nucleotides, the CDR3 is TGTGCCAGCAGTTTACGAGGCCTCGGCAATCAGCCCCAGCATTTT. Protein sequence: CASSLRGLGNQPQHF.

The rearrangement links TRBV6-5 to TRBJ2-7, with D unclear. The CDR3 runs to 12 residues. Per the germline V gene, CDR1 is MNHEY and CDR2 is SVGAGI. Trimming shortened V by 7 bases and J by 2 bases, and 9 bases separated the two germline ends. CDR3 bases: TGTGCCAGCACTTCTCAGACCTACGAGCAGTACTTC. It is translated as CASTSQTYEQYF.

This rearrangement joins TRBV6-1 to TRBJ1-1; 9 bases fit TRBD1. The ends lost 4 bases at V and 0 bases at J; junction bases unmatched: 15. CDR3 length: 19 residues. Germline CDR1 reads MNHNS; CDR2 reads SASEGT. As DNA, the CDR3 is TGTGCCAGCAGTGTAATGCCGGACAGGGGAAAGAGGATGAACACTGAAGCTTTCTTT. Its protein is CASSVMPDRGKRMNTEAFF.

The CDR3 DNA reads TGTGCCAGCAGATTCTCAGGGGACTATGGCTACACCTTC. Translating gives CASRFSGDYGYTF. The chain uses TRBV27 and TRBJ1-2, with TRBD1 as a possible D gene (6 bases). CDR1 and CDR2 from the germline V gene are MNHEY and SMNVEV (reference sequence). CDR3 length: 13 amino acids. With 6 bases removed from V and 3 bases from J, the gap between germline ends came to 11 bases.

This chain connects TRBV7-6 to TRBJ1-1; D remains ambiguous. This CDR3 is 14 amino acids long. Looked up from germline, CDR1 is SGHVS and CDR2 is FNYEAQ. V dropped 1 base and J dropped 0 bases, with 6 bases sitting between them. The CDR3: CASSLGHLNTEAFF. CDR3 nucleotides: TGTGCCAGCAGCTTAGGACACTTGAACACTGAAGCTTTCTTT.

This clone was counted between two and nine times. The chain is built from TRBV6-1 and TRBJ1-2; TRBD1 agrees at 7 bases. V shed 5 bases, J shed 8 bases, and the junction held 11 bases outside the gene matches. The CDR3 is 14 residues long. Germline V CDR1 and CDR2: MNHNS, SASEGT. This chain's CDR3 is CASSYQGGGDGYTF. The DNA of the CDR3 is TGTGCCAGCAGTTATCAGGGGGGTGGGGACGGCTACACCTTC.

This clone was counted only a few times. This chain connects TRBV7-8 to TRBJ2-3; tentatively, D is TRBD1 (6 bases). Germline V lookup: CDR1 SGHVS, CDR2 FQNEAQ. The CDR3 totals 18 residues. V shed 5 bases and J shed 1 base, with 22 bases lying between them. The CDR3 spells CASSPHRELSLGTDTQYF. CDR3 coding DNA: TGTGCCAGCAGCCCTCACAGGGAACTTAGCCTGGGCACAGATACGCAGTATTTT.

CDR3 residues: CSVDEETQYF. CDR3 coding DNA: TGCAGCGTTGACGAGGAGACCCAGTACTTC. The chain uses TRBV29-1 and TRBJ2-5, with no clear D. CDR3 length: 10 amino acids. V was cut by 3 bases and J by 5 bases, with 4 bases left in between. The germline V gene has CDR1 SQVTM and CDR2 ANQGSEA.

The genes are TRBV4-1 and TRBJ1-6, with D maybe TRBD1 (6 bases). CDR3 size: 14 residues. V was clipped by 5 bases and J by 10 bases, with 15 bases between them. Germline CDR1 MGHRA, CDR2 YSYEKL. The CDR3 sequence: CASSSTGSKSPLHF. CDR3 sequence (DNA): TGCGCCAGCAGCTCTACAGGGTCAAAGTCACCCCTCCACTTT.

The chain uses TRBV7-8 and TRBJ1-6; D ambiguous. The CDR3 consists of 18 residues. Germline assignment: CDR1 SGHVS and CDR2 FQNEAQ. V lost 5 bases to trimming and J lost 3 bases, with 20 bases between them. The CDR3 is CASSPGIETVNYNSPLHF. For the CDR3, the DNA is TGTGCCAGCAGCCCCGGGATAGAGACCGTCAACTATAATTCACCCCTCCACTTT.

The chain combines TRBV7-3 with TRBJ2-3; 9 bases map to TRBD1. This CDR3 region has 15 residues. V gave up 3 bases and J gave up 3 bases; unmatched junction bases: 4. Germline CDR1 and CDR2: SGHTA and FQGTGA. CDR3 region: CASSLPGQGTDTQYF. CDR3 in DNA: TGTGCCAGCAGCTTGCCGGGACAGGGAACAGATACGCAGTATTTT.

This sequence joins TRBV18 and TRBJ1-3; D is undetermined. Germline CDR1 reads KGHSH; CDR2 reads LQKENI. V shed 2 bases and J shed 0 bases, with 11 bases lying between them. This CDR3 is 16 amino acids long. In DNA, the CDR3 is TGTGCCAGCTCACCAAGTGGTCCGAGCTCTGGAAACACCATATATTTT. Amino acids: CASSPSGPSSGNTIYF.

This clone has just a few counts. This chain connects TRBV9 to TRBJ1-1; 7 nucleotides line up with TRBD1. The CDR3 covers 16 residues. V was pared by 3 bases and J by 3 bases, with 11 bases of the junction left unmatched. Germline V gene lookup returns CDR1 SGDLS and CDR2 YYNGEE. The CDR3 DNA is TGTGCCAGCAGCGCAGGCCACGGGACAGCAGACACTGAAGCTTTCTTT. Translated: CASSAGHGTADTEAFF.

The V and J genes are TRBV5-4 and TRBJ2-5; the D gene is possibly TRBD1 (5 bases). CDR1 and CDR2 (germline): SGHNT, YYREEE (reference sequence). Trimming took off 4 bases at V and 2 bases at J, with 12 bases between the two ends. The CDR3 length is 14 residues. CDR3 region: CASSIVDRQETQYF. CDR3 in DNA: TGTGCCAGCAGCATAGTAGACAGACAAGAGACCCAGTACTTC.

The chain uses TRBV4-2 and TRBJ2-3; 11 nucleotides agree with TRBD2. Germline V lookup: CDR1 LGHNA, CDR2 YNFKEQ. The V segment lost 4 bases and the J segment 4 bases; nucleotides outside the gene matches: 7. The CDR3 runs 16 residues. CDR3 bases: TGTGCCAGCAGCCCGCTAGCGGGGGGCGGCCCAGATACGCAGTATTTT. It specifies CASSPLAGGGPDTQYF.

This chain links TRBV5-4 with TRBJ1-1; weak D call: TRBD1 (6 bases). V was trimmed by 2 bases and J by 0 bases, leaving 20 bases between them. The CDR3 contains 18 residues. CDR1 and CDR2 (germline): SGHNT, YYREEE (reference sequence). The CDR3 reads CASSLRGGARGLNTEAFF. As DNA, the CDR3 is TGTGCCAGCAGCTTAAGGGGGGGGGCGCGTGGCCTGAACACTGAAGCTTTCTTT.

The CDR3 nucleotides read TGTGCCAGCAGCCAAGACTTTAGGAGCTCTGGAAACACCATATATTTT. Its protein is CASSQDFRSSGNTIYF. This chain uses TRBV4-2 with TRBJ1-3; D not resolved. CDR1 and CDR2 from the germline V gene are LGHNA and YNFKEQ. The CDR3 is 16 residues long. The V and J ends lost 0 bases and 0 bases respectively, with 9 bases between them.

V is TRBV18 and J is TRBJ1-2; 10 bases match TRBD1. After removal of 3 bases from V and 9 bases from J, the junction contained 10 bases not matched to a gene. The germline V gene encodes CDR1 KGHSH and CDR2 LQKENI. This CDR3 region has 15 residues. CDR3 amino acids: CASSPPGTGEGSYTF. The CDR3 DNA follows: TGTGCCAGCTCACCCCCCGGGACAGGGGAAGGGAGCTACACCTTC.

J is TRBJ1-1 and V is TRBV6-7, with 10 bases matching TRBD1. TRBV6-7 is an ORF for which the function is uncertain. After removal of 5 bases from V and 1 base from J, the junction contained 7 bases not matched to a gene. The CDR3 is made up of 16 amino acids. The CDR3 sequence is CASSDPGTGANTEAFF. CDR3 in DNA: TGTGCCAGCAGTGACCCCGGGACAGGGGCGAACACTGAAGCTTTCTTT.

This clone was seen a single time. The J gene is TRBJ1-4, the V gene TRBV25-1, with a weak D call TRBD1 (5 bases). V shed 1 base and J shed 0 bases, with 15 bases lying between them. The CDR3 has 18 residues. The germline V gene has CDR1 MGHDK and CDR2 SYGVNS. The CDR3 region is CASSESGHRSATNEKLFF. The DNA of the CDR3 is TGTGCCAGCAGTGAATCAGGACACCGCTCCGCAACTAATGAAAAACTGTTTTTT. The whole variable domain, remainder taken from reference TRBV25-1 and TRBJ1-4, is EADIYQTPRYLVIGTGKKITLECSQTMGHDKMYWYQQDPGMELHLIHYSYGVNSTEKGDLSSESTVSRIRTEHFPLTLESARPSHTSQYLCASSESGHRSATNEKLFFGSGTQLSVL.

The chain is built from TRBV19 and TRBJ1-1, with TRBD1 as a possible D gene (5 bases). V lost 4 bases and J lost 1, with 10 bases in between. The CDR3 is made up of 14 amino acids. Germline V gives CDR1 LNHDA, CDR2 SQIVND (reference sequence). The CDR3 region is CASSTGQKNTEAFF. The CDR3, as DNA: TGTGCCAGTAGTACCGGACAAAAGAACACTGAAGCTTTCTTT.

This clone was detected once. This chain connects TRBV9 to TRBJ1-6; a weak D match, TRBD1 (6 bases). The CDR3 covers 15 residues. V was trimmed by 3 bases and J by 8 bases, leaving 15 bases between them. Germline CDR1 SGDLS, CDR2 YYNGEE. DNA for the CDR3: TGTGCCAGCAGCGCAACCGGGACAATCGATTCACCCCTCCACTTT. This codes for CASSATGTIDSPLHF.

CDR3 protein: CASSLEAAVNYGYTF. CDR3 bases: TGTGCCAGCAGCTTAGAGGCGGCAGTAAACTATGGCTACACCTTC. The chain employs TRBV7-8 and TRBJ1-2; no firm D call. The CDR3 runs to 15 residues. Trimming took off 1 base at V and 2 bases at J, with 11 bases between the two ends. The germline CDR1 and CDR2 sequences are SGHVS and FQNEAQ.

The chain uses TRBV6-1 and TRBJ2-1, with D possibly being TRBD2 (5 bases). Germline loops: CDR1 MNHNS, CDR2 SASEGT. The V end lost 8 bases, the J end lost 0 bases, and 11 bases lay between the germline ends. The CDR3 runs to 14 residues. Here the CDR3 DNA reads TGTGCCAGCTCGGACTCGAGCTCCTACAATGAGCAGTTCTTC. Amino acids: CASSDSSSYNEQFF.

Remarks on this clone: Compared with germline, one end of the junction differs, possibly owing to a read error. The V gene is TRBV6-1, the J gene TRBJ2-7; 9 bases are shared with TRBD2. Looked up from germline, CDR1 is MNHNS and CDR2 is SASEGT. The CDR3 is 14 amino acids. CDR3 DNA: TGTGCCAGCAGAGAAGCGGGGGGACCCTTGGAGCAGTACTTC. It codes for CASREAGGPLEQYF.

The gene calls are TRBV7-9 and TRBJ1-6; 9 nucleotides agree with TRBD1. Germline trimming cut 5 bases from V and 8 bases from J; bases unmatched to any gene: 4. The CDR3 has 14 residues. The germline V gene has CDR1 SEHNR and CDR2 FQNEAQ (reference sequence). DNA of the CDR3: TGTGCCAGCAGCCGGGACAGGGTAGATTCACCCCTCCACTTT. Its translation: CASSRDRVDSPLHF.

V is TRBV29-1 and J is TRBJ2-5, with TRBD1 matching 9 bases. V lost 3 bases, J lost 5 bases, and 10 bases stayed unmatched. Germline V CDR1 and CDR2: SQVTM, ANQGSEA. The CDR3 contains 15 residues. The CDR3 is CSVEYRDRASETQYF. The CDR3 bases are TGCAGCGTTGAGTACCGGGACAGGGCGTCGGAGACCCAGTACTTC.